Each of the 16 T cell receptor beta chains below was sequenced from the same sample in a study of cytomegalovirus exposure and HLA in healthy donors (dated by TCRdb to 2017 to 2019). Library creation used the immunoSEQ multiplex PCR assay. A mixture of 60 forward primers for TCR Vbeta segments and 13 reverse primers for TCR Jbeta segments was used in the multiplex PCR. Here the immuneACCESS table is served through TCRdb, limited to in-frame sequences with V and J called. Missing clones are a known gap in these copies; in checked studies unresolved V genes cover under half, and the rest lacks a known reason. The sample contains approximately 110,000 clones, 70% to 80% of them found a single time. Together, the top ten hold roughly 8.2% of the sample. Sequencing input: PBMCs. These TCRs come from a woman in her thirties or forties in good health and CMV-seropositive.

Remarks on this clone: One end of the junction does not line up with germline, which may come from a read error. The J gene is TRBJ2-2, the V gene TRBV7-7; D not certain. The CDR3 covers 14 residues. Germline CDR1 is SSHAT and CDR2 is FNYEAQ (reference sequence). CDR3 coding DNA: TGTGCTAGCAGCTTAGTTGCACAGACCGGGGAGCTGTTTTTT. Its protein is CASSLVAQTGELFF.

This clone was counted between two and nine times. V is TRBV7-9 and J is TRBJ1-4, with D tentatively TRBD1 (5 bases). V lost 2 bases, J lost 0 bases, and 7 bases lay in between. Germline V gene data show CDR1 as SEHNR and CDR2 as FQNEAQ (reference sequence). The CDR3 consists of 15 residues. DNA of the CDR3: TGTGCCAGCAGCTTACCGACAGCAACTAATGAAAAACTGTTTTTT. Translating it yields CASSLPTATNEKLFF.

The CDR3 bases are TGTGCCAGTAGTGATCAGGCTGGGGGAGGATTAACTGAAGCTTTCTTT. This codes for CASSDQAGGGLTEAFF. The rearrangement links TRBV19 to TRBJ1-1, with a tentative D call TRBD1 (5 bases). The CDR3 spans 16 residues. Germline lookup yields CDR1 LNHDA and CDR2 SQIVND (reference sequence). V was pared by 5 bases and J by 5 bases, with 21 bases between.

The chain has TRBV11-1 and TRBJ2-1, with unresolved D. V dropped 5 bases and J dropped 1 base, with 9 bases sitting between them. Germline V gene sequence: CDR1 SGHAT, CDR2 FQDESV (reference sequence). The CDR3 spans 14 residues. The CDR3 nucleotides read TGTGCCAGCAGCCGAACTGATTCCTACAATGAGCAGTTCTTC. Its translation: CASSRTDSYNEQFF.

The chain is built from TRBV14 and TRBJ1-2; TRBD1 matches at 7 bases. CDR3 length: 16 residues. Germline V gene data show CDR1 as SGHDN and CDR2 as FVKESK. With 2 bases clipped from V and 6 bases from J, the junction kept 12 bases outside the gene matches. The CDR3 region has the DNA TGTGCCAGCAGCCAACCAGGGACAGCTCGAAACGATGGCTACACCTTC. Translation: CASSQPGTARNDGYTF. Based on the CDR3 plus reference TRBV14 and TRBJ1-2, the full variable domain is EAGVTQFPSHSVIEKGQTVTLRCDPISGHDNLYWYRRVMGKEIKFLLHFVKESKQDESGMPNNRFLAERTGGTYSTLKVQPAELEDSGVYFCASSQPGTARNDGYTFGSGTRLTVV.

The V gene is TRBV19, the J gene TRBJ1-5; 7 bases line up with TRBD1. Germline lookup yields CDR1 LNHDA and CDR2 SQIVND (reference sequence). J gave up 1 base and V 6 bases, and 6 bases lay outside the gene matches. The CDR3 is 15 residues long. CDR3 sequence: CASRLQGQSNQPQHF. The CDR3 nucleotides read TGTGCCAGTAGACTACAGGGACAGAGCAATCAGCCCCAGCATTTT.

CDR3 residues: CASSRTTPKRGGSYNEQFF. The CDR3 DNA sequence: TGTGCCAGCAGTCGAACCACCCCCAAGCGGGGGGGCTCCTACAATGAGCAGTTCTTC. The V and J genes are TRBV7-2 and TRBJ2-1; TRBD2 agrees at 10 bases. The CDR3 is 19 residues long. The germline gives CDR1 SGHTA, CDR2 FQGNSA. Germline trimming cut 6 bases from V and 0 bases from J; bases unmatched to any gene: 14.

The chain combines TRBV7-9 with TRBJ2-1, with 7 nucleotides matching TRBD1. Germline V CDR1 and CDR2: SEHNR, FQNEAQ (reference sequence). The CDR3 runs 15 residues. Germline trimming cut 4 bases from V and 5 bases from J; bases unmatched to any gene: 8. The CDR3 DNA follows: TGTGCCAGCAGCTCGTACCTGACAGGGCACAATGAGCAGTTCTTC. Protein sequence: CASSSYLTGHNEQFF.

The chain has TRBV2 and TRBJ1-1; no firm D call. Looked up from germline, CDR1 is SNHLY and CDR2 is FYNNEI. The CDR3 runs 15 residues. Between the trimmed V and J ends, which lost 1 base and 1 base, there was a span of 10 bases. The CDR3 DNA reads TGTGCCAGCAGTGAAGGGGGTGCGGGGAACACTGAAGCTTTCTTT. This translates into CASSEGGAGNTEAFF.

The chain employs TRBV9 and TRBJ1-2; 9 bases match TRBD1. Germline V gene sequence: CDR1 SGDLS, CDR2 YYNGEE. V lost 4 bases to trimming and J lost 5 bases; unmatched junction nucleotides: 3. The CDR3 has 13 residues. CDR3: CASSLGTGYGYTF. CDR3 sequence (DNA): TGTGCCAGCAGCCTAGGGACAGGGTATGGCTACACCTTC.

The chain couples TRBV2 to TRBJ1-2, with 8 bases fitting TRBD1. CDR1 is SNHLY, CDR2 FYNNEI, per germline. V trimming: 3 bases; J trimming: 4 bases; junction bases outside the gene matches: 4. The CDR3 runs to 14 residues. CDR3: CASSEGRGLYGYTF. As DNA, the CDR3 is TGTGCCAGCAGTGAGGGCAGGGGGCTCTATGGCTACACCTTC.

In its sample, this clone was seen a few times. As DNA, the CDR3 is TGTGCCAGCCGACAGGGGAATCAGCCCCAGCATTTT. Protein product: CASRQGNQPQHF. The V call is TRBV19, the J call TRBJ1-5; 8 nucleotides line up with TRBD1. V dropped 9 bases and J dropped 4; count of bases not matched to a gene: 2. This CDR3 is built from 12 residues. Germline V CDR1 and CDR2: LNHDA, SQIVND (reference sequence).

This clone came up once. The rearrangement joins TRBV6-5 to TRBJ2-1; 9 bases are shared with TRBD1. The CDR3 extends over 15 amino acids. The germline V gene has CDR1 MNHEY and CDR2 SVGAGI. V lost 6 bases, J lost 4 bases, and 7 bases stayed unmatched. In nucleotides, the CDR3 is TGTGCCAGCAGGATTGACAGGGGGTTGTACAATGAGCAGTTCTTC. Its translation: CASRIDRGLYNEQFF.

This clone has a handful of counts. Different DNA sequences within this sample yield the same CDR3. This chain connects TRBV5-1 to TRBJ1-1; 7 bases agree with TRBD1. The CDR3 consists of 16 residues. The V gene end was trimmed by 2 bases and the J gene end by 1 base; junction bases not matched to a gene: 8. The germline V gene encodes CDR1 SGHRS and CDR2 YFSETQ. DNA for the CDR3: TGCGCCAGCAGCTTTTCAGGGGGTACGAAGAACACTGAAGCTTTCTTT. Translating gives CASSFSGGTKNTEAFF.

The J gene is TRBJ1-1, the V gene TRBV27; no reliable D call. CDR3 length equals 13 residues. V gave up 2 bases and J gave up 7 bases, with 11 bases separating them. CDR1 is MNHEY, CDR2 SMNVEV, per germline (reference sequence). The CDR3 loop is CASSLIGLNEAFF. CDR3 DNA: TGTGCCAGCAGTTTAATTGGACTAAATGAAGCTTTCTTT.

This clone was observed a handful of times. The chain carries TRBV5-6 and TRBJ2-7; weak D call: TRBD2 (6 bases). The V end lost 4 bases, the J end lost 4 bases, and 12 bases lay between the germline ends. From germline, CDR1 is SGHDT and CDR2 YYEEEE. CDR3 size: 13 residues. The CDR3 region has the DNA TGTGCCAGCAGCCGGGACTTAACATACGAGCAGTACTTC. Translated: CASSRDLTYEQYF.